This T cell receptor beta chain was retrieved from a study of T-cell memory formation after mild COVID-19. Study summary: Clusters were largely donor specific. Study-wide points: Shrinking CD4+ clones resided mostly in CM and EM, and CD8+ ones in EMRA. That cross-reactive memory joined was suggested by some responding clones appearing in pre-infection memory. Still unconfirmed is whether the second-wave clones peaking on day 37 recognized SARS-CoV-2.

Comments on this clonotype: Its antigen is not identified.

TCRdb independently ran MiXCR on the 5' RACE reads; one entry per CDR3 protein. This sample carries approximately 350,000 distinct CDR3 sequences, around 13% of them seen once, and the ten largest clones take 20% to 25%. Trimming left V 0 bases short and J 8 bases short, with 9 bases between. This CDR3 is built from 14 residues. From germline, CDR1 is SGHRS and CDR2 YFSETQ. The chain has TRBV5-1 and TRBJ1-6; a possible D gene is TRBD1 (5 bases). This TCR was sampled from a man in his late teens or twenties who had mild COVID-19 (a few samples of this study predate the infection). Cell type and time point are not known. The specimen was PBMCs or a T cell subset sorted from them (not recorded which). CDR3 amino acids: CASSLADRHSPLHF. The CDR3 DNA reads TGCGCCAGCAGCTTGGCCGACAGACATTCACCCCTCCACTTT.